This is a list of T cell receptor beta chains from one sample in a study of vaccination and CD4 T cells after COVID-19. Their specific antigens are unknown. Each CDR3 protein gets one entry after TCRdb re-called the PCR reads with MiXCR. The sample comprises tens of thousands of distinct CDR3 sequences, around two fifths of which are singletons, and roughly 4.9% rests with the top ten. The input for sequencing was CD4+ T cells from blood, cultured in vitro, taken about 7 months after SARS-CoV-2 vaccination. These TCRs come from a human donor who had recovered from COVID-19. Both conserved end residues are part of each CDR3. A D gene is named only where the DNA matches it firmly. Some rows have no size entry. The others give once, few or many, or a class for an expanded clone.

>TRBJ1-1|TRBV7-9|few|-
CASSGLKGWAFF
TGTGCCAGCAGCGGACTTAAGGGGTGGGCTTTCTTT
>TRBJ2-1|TRBV5-8|-|TRBD2
CASSFFSGTSGYNEQFF
TGTGCCAGCAGCTTTTTTTCAGGCACTAGCGGGTATAATGAGCAGTTCTTC
>TRBJ1-5|TRBV6-1|-|-
CASRRAREGFSNQPQHF
TGTGCCAGCAGGCGGGCCCGGGAAGGATTTAGCAATCAGCCCCAGCATTTT
>TRBJ2-1|TRBV7-8|few|-
CASSLSRSDNEQFF
TGTGCCAGCAGCTTAAGCCGGAGCGACAATGAGCAGTTCTTC
>TRBJ2-7|TRBV20-1|few|-
CSAQLSSYEQYF
TGCAGTGCTCAGCTTAGCAGCTACGAGCAGTACTTC
>TRBJ2-1|TRBV20-1|-|TRBD2
CSARDPTSGRDEQFF
TGCAGTGCTAGAGATCCCACTAGCGGGAGAGATGAGCAGTTCTTC
>TRBJ2-1|TRBV7-2|-|TRBD2
CASSLFSGTRSAREQFF
TGTGCCAGCAGCTTATTCTCGGGGACTAGATCCGCTCGGGAGCAGTTCTTC
>TRBJ1-5|TRBV7-8|few|-
CASSAGGGVQPQHF
TGTGCCAGCAGTGCCGGGGGGGGCGTTCAGCCCCAGCATTTT
>TRBJ2-5|TRBV7-7|-|TRBD1
CASSLGTGRGETQYF
TGTGCTAGCAGCTTAGGGACAGGGAGGGGAGAGACCCAGTACTTC
>TRBJ2-5|TRBV18|-|-
CASSPPWGQQAGQETQYF
TGTGCCAGCTCACCACCTTGGGGTCAACAGGCTGGGCAAGAGACCCAGTACTTC
>TRBJ2-7|TRBV27|few|TRBD1
CASIEGDRGIYEQYF
TGTGCCAGCATTGAAGGGGACAGGGGGATCTACGAGCAGTACTTC
>TRBJ2-1|TRBV28|-|-
CASSRHHEQFF
TGTGCCAGCAGCCGACACCATGAGCAGTTCTTC
>TRBJ2-7|TRBV5-4|-|TRBD2
CASSRPGLAGNTYEQYF
TGTGCCAGCAGTCGGCCGGGACTAGCGGGCAATACTTACGAGCAGTACTTC
>TRBJ2-7|TRBV7-2|medium-sized|-
CASSPRYEQYF
TGTGCCAGCAGCCCCCGCTACGAGCAGTACTTC
>TRBJ1-2|TRBV11-2|-|-
CASSLAGVNYGYTF
TGTGCCAGCAGCTTAGCGGGCGTTAACTATGGCTACACCTTC
>TRBJ2-7|TRBV20-1|-|TRBD2
CSARDWGGLRDEQYF
TGCAGTGCTAGAGATTGGGGGGGACTAAGAGACGAGCAGTACTTC
>TRBJ1-1|TRBV15|few|-
CATSTDITEAFF
TGTGCCACCAGCACAGATATCACTGAAGCTTTCTTT
>TRBJ2-7|TRBV6-2/TRBV6-3|-|-
CASSYSRMASDYEQYF
TGTGCCAGCAGTTACTCGCGTATGGCGTCCGACTACGAGCAGTACTTC
>TRBJ2-6|TRBV20-1|few|-
CSAGPANVLTF
TGCAGTGCCGGGCCGGCCAACGTCCTGACTTTC
>TRBJ2-5|TRBV7-2|-|TRBD1
CASSLGRGRQETQYF
TGTGCCAGCAGCTTGGGCAGGGGGCGACAAGAGACCCAGTACTTC
>TRBJ2-1|TRBV5-1|-|TRBD2
CASSLKREVNEQFF
TGCGCCAGCAGCTTGAAGCGGGAGGTCAATGAGCAGTTCTTC
>TRBJ2-1|TRBV20-1|-|TRBD2
CSAPPTSGREQFF
TGCAGTGCCCCCCCGACTAGCGGGAGGGAGCAGTTCTTC
>TRBJ2-1|TRBV7-3|-|TRBD2
CASSQSGKYNEQFF
TGTGCCAGCAGCCAAAGCGGGAAGTACAATGAGCAGTTCTTC
>TRBJ2-7|TRBV18|few|-
CASSPDEQYF
TGTGCCAGCTCACCAGACGAGCAGTACTTC
>TRBJ2-7|TRBV21-1|-|-
CASTPGPILWLGEQYF
TGTGCCAGCACCCCGGGACCAATCTTGTGGTTGGGGGAGCAGTACTTC
>TRBJ1-5|TRBV6-1|-|-
CASRQSLSGPQHF
TGTGCCAGCCGACAGAGCTTATCAGGGCCCCAGCATTTT
>TRBJ2-5|TRBV7-3|-|TRBD2
CASSLGLAGVGGQETQYF
TGTGCCAGCAGCCTAGGACTAGCGGGAGTGGGGGGGCAAGAGACCCAGTACTTC
>TRBJ1-5|TRBV6-2/TRBV6-3|-|-
CASSYSGGYNQPQHF
TGTGCCAGCAGTTACTCCGGGGGTTACAATCAGCCCCAGCATTTT
>TRBJ2-5|TRBV6-1|once|TRBD1
CASRGPGETQYF
TGTGCCAGTAGGGGGCCGGGAGAGACCCAGTACTTC
>TRBJ1-2|TRBV28|few|-
CASSPRGGGLYGYTF
TGTGCCAGCAGTCCCAGGGGAGGCGGGCTCTATGGCTACACCTTC
>TRBJ1-1|TRBV15|few|TRBD1
CATSEGAIRTEAFF
TGTGCCACCAGCGAGGGGGCGATCAGGACTGAAGCTTTCTTT
>TRBJ1-5|TRBV12-1|few|-
CASSYEHQPQHF
TGTGCCAGCAGCTATGAACATCAGCCCCAGCATTTT
>TRBJ2-3|TRBV7-9|-|-
CASSLMGPAQYF
TGTGCCAGCAGCTTAATGGGGCCGGCGCAGTATTTT
>TRBJ1-1|TRBV6-4|-|TRBD1
CASRRTGGTEAFF
TGTGCCAGCAGGAGGACAGGGGGAACTGAAGCTTTCTTT
>TRBJ2-7|TRBV19|-|TRBD2
CASSTSGSNEQYF
TGTGCCAGTAGTACTAGCGGGAGCAACGAGCAGTACTTC
>TRBJ1-6|TRBV5-6|-|-
CASSLASGWDSPLHF
TGTGCCAGCAGCTTGGCGTCCGGGTGGGATTCACCCCTCCACTTT
>TRBJ1-2|TRBV27|-|-
CASSEAEENYGYTF
TGTGCCAGCAGTGAAGCTGAAGAAAACTATGGCTACACCTTC
>TRBJ1-6|TRBV6-1|-|-
CASSEQPGGDSPLHF
TGTGCCAGCAGTGAACAGCCGGGGGGAGATTCACCCCTCCACTTT
>TRBJ2-5|TRBV7-2|-|-
CASTEGPGYQETQCF
TGTGCCAGCACCGAAGGGCCAGGCTACCAAGAGACCCAGTGCTTC
>TRBJ2-6|TRBV20-1|-|-
CSARGQRSGANVLTF
TGCAGTGCTAGAGGACAACGCTCTGGGGCCAACGTCCTGACTTTC
>TRBJ2-7|TRBV10-3|few|-
CAIRSGNYEQYF
TGTGCCATCAGAAGCGGAAACTACGAGCAGTACTTC
>TRBJ1-2|TRBV6-1|few|-
CASSDGAQGDYGYTF
TGTGCCAGCAGTGACGGTGCACAGGGCGATTATGGCTACACCTTC
>TRBJ2-7|TRBV27|-|TRBD1
CASSSWTGASEQYF
TGTGCCAGCAGTTCCTGGACAGGGGCAAGCGAGCAGTACTTC
>TRBJ2-5|TRBV27|few|TRBD2
CASSWTSGIETQYF
TGTGCCAGCAGTTGGACTAGCGGGATTGAGACCCAGTACTTC
>TRBJ2-7|TRBV11-2|-|-
CASSLKAAQYF
TGTGCCAGCAGCTTAAAGGCGGCGCAGTACTTC
>TRBJ1-5|TRBV19|few|TRBD1
CASSTRGQGSNQPQHF
TGTGCCAGTAGTACCAGGGGACAGGGGAGCAATCAGCCCCAGCATTTT
>TRBJ2-5|TRBV20-1|-|-
CSGTSARGSMTETQYF
TGCAGTGGAACTTCGGCTCGGGGGAGTATGACGGAGACCCAGTACTTC
>TRBJ1-2|TRBV6-2/TRBV6-3|few|-
CASSDTGTGYYGYTF
TGTGCCAGCAGCGATACAGGGACGGGGTACTATGGCTACACCTTC
>TRBJ2-7|TRBV6-1|-|-
CASSADNLSYEQYF
TGTGCCAGCAGTGCAGACAACCTCTCCTACGAGCAGTACTTC
>TRBJ2-5|TRBV15|-|-
CATSKMGGGAEGETQYF
TGTGCCACCAGCAAAATGGGGGGGGGCGCGGAAGGGGAGACCCAGTACTTC
>TRBJ2-5|TRBV2|medium-sized|-
CASPGQETQYF
TGTGCCAGCCCAGGACAAGAGACCCAGTACTTC
>TRBJ2-7|TRBV18|-|TRBD1
CASSPNRDSGQYF
TGTGCCAGCTCACCAAATAGGGACAGCGGGCAGTACTTC
>TRBJ2-2|TRBV10-3|-|TRBD1
CAITERQGGELFF
TGTGCCATCACCGAAAGACAGGGCGGGGAGCTGTTTTTT
>TRBJ2-7|TRBV6-2/TRBV6-3|-|-
CASRRGPDYEQYF
TGTGCCAGCAGGCGGGGGCCAGACTACGAGCAGTACTTC